A single sample is the source of the 3 T cell receptor beta chains below, sequenced in a study of T cell changes during pregnancy in multiple sclerosis. This table comes from immunoSEQ multiplex PCR, and its TCRdb copy is limited to in-frame clones, with some not included. The data contain tens of thousands of clones, about 90% of them singletons. The sequencing here drew on peripheral blood, taken before pregnancy. The receptors originated from a female donor with multiple sclerosis, enrolled in a pregnancy study.

The V gene is TRBV5-1, the J gene TRBJ2-5, with TRBD1 as a possible D gene (6 bases). Germline CDR1 is SGHRS and CDR2 is YFSETQ. Trimming cost V 3 bases and J 5 bases, with 14 bases left between them. CDR3 length equals 14 residues. CDR3 sequence: CASSSQGQGETQYF. The CDR3 DNA reads as TGCGCCAGCAGCTCTCAGGGGCAGGGGGAGACCCAGTACTTC.

The chain employs TRBV29-1 and TRBJ1-1; no reliable D call. This CDR3 is 11 amino acids long. Per the germline V gene, CDR1 is SQVTM and CDR2 is ANQGSEA. Trimming left V 3 bases short and J 1 base short, with 3 bases between. The CDR3 nucleotides are TGCAGCGTTGACCAGAACACTGAAGCTTTCTTT. It codes for CSVDQNTEAFF.

The V and J genes are TRBV27 and TRBJ1-6; possibly TRBD1 for D (5 bases). Trimming removed 6 bases at V and 9 bases at J, with 18 bases between. This CDR3 comprises 15 residues. Germline CDR1 and CDR2: MNHEY and SMNVEV (reference sequence). Here the CDR3 reads CASSLIGQGGSPLHF. The CDR3 DNA sequence: TGTGCCAGCAGCTTAATTGGACAAGGCGGTTCACCCCTCCACTTT.